These 12 T cell receptor beta chains originate from one sample sequenced in a study of blood T cell repertoires in COVID-19 (TCRdb year 2020). The library was obtained by the immunoSEQ multiplex PCR assay. Drawn from immuneACCESS, this table holds only the in-frame rearrangements with V and J called that TCRdb kept. Clones are partly lost; checked studies trace under half to an unresolved V gene and leave the rest unexplained. The sample table holds roughly 300,000 clones, of which roughly 80% were seen once. The ten largest clones capture roughly 1.6% of the sample. The sequencing sample was made of peripheral blood. Receptors were obtained from a human donor with COVID-19, enrolled during active disease. The donor label of this sample is uncertain.

This rearrangement joins TRBV5-4 to TRBJ1-3, with TRBD1 identical over 10 bases. CDR3 size: 16 residues. Germline CDR1 and CDR2: SGHNT and YYREEE (reference sequence). J was trimmed by 2 bases and V by 2 bases; bases with no gene match: 4. The DNA of the CDR3 is TGTGCCAGCAGCTTATTAGGACAGGGGGCTGGAAACACCATATATTTT. Its protein product is CASSLLGQGAGNTIYF.

The chain's CDR3 is CASSEVARAGGLHQPQHF. In DNA form, the CDR3 reads TGTGCCAGCAGTGAAGTGGCCCGTGCTGGGGGGTTACATCAGCCCCAGCATTTT. This rearrangement joins TRBV6-1 to TRBJ1-5; TRBD1 is a possible D gene (5 bases). The germline V gene encodes CDR1 MNHNS and CDR2 SASEGT. Trimming took off 1 base at V and 5 bases at J, with 21 bases between the two ends. The CDR3 has 18 amino acids.

This clone has a handful of counts. This chain joins TRBV9 and TRBJ1-4; no clear D gene. Per the germline V gene, CDR1 is SGDLS and CDR2 is YYNGEE. The CDR3 runs to 13 residues. Trimming took 3 bases from V and 7 from J, leaving 10 bases between them. CDR3 in DNA: TGTGCCAGCAGCGAGTCGGGAGGTGAAAAACTGTTTTTT. It is translated as CASSESGGEKLFF.

The chain recombines TRBV30 with TRBJ1-2; D is unclear. Trimming stripped 2 bases from V and 6 bases from J, with 19 bases between. The germline gives CDR1 GTSNPN, CDR2 SVGIG (reference sequence). The CDR3 runs to 15 residues. CDR3: CAWSPGLLRRDGYTF. CDR3 DNA: TGTGCCTGGAGTCCCGGGCTCCTTCGGCGGGATGGCTACACCTTC.

This clone has only one observation. This chain connects TRBV28 to TRBJ1-5; 8 bases align to TRBD1. J was trimmed by 2 bases and V by 5 bases; bases with no gene match: 2. The germline V gene encodes CDR1 MDHEN and CDR2 SYDVKM. The CDR3 length is 14 residues. In DNA form, the CDR3 reads TGTGCCAGCAGTACGACAGGGGGCAATCAGCCCCAGCATTTT. Protein: CASSTTGGNQPQHF.

V is TRBV27 and J is TRBJ2-2; 12 bases map to TRBD2. Germline loops: CDR1 MNHEY, CDR2 SMNVEV (reference sequence). The V and J ends lost 10 bases and 0 bases, in that order; junction bases with no gene match: 9. The CDR3 is 17 residues long. In DNA, the CDR3 is TGTGCCATCCTGGGACTAGCGGGTAATGCGAACACCGGGGAGCTGTTTTTT. Encoded protein: CAILGLAGNANTGELFF.

The chain couples TRBV5-1 to TRBJ2-2, with no clear D. CDR1 is SGHRS and CDR2 is YFSETQ in the germline V gene. CDR3 length equals 13 residues. Trimming took off 0 bases at V and 8 bases at J, with 8 bases between the two ends. Here the CDR3 reads CASSLERKGELFF. CDR3 DNA: TGCGCCAGCAGCTTGGAGCGCAAAGGGGAGCTGTTTTTT. Full variable domain (rest looked up from reference TRBV5-1 and TRBJ2-2): KAGVTQTPRYLIKTRGQQVTLSCSPISGHRSVSWYQQTPGQGLQFLFEYFSETQRNKGNFPGRFSGRQFSNSRSEMNVSTLELGDSALYLCASSLERKGELFFGEGSRLTVL.

On this clone itself: The junction differs from germline at one of its ends, possibly a read error. V and J are TRBV7-7 and TRBJ2-1; 8 nucleotides agree with TRBD1. The CDR3 length is 13 residues. CDR1 and CDR2 (germline): SSHAT, FNYEAQ (reference sequence). The CDR3 DNA reads TGTGCTAGCAGCTTGGACAGGGCCGATGAGCAGTTCTTC. Residues: CASSLDRADEQFF.

This clone was counted once. The gene calls are TRBV19 and TRBJ1-5; 10 bases are a match to TRBD1. J lost 7 bases, V lost 6 bases, and 6 bases had no gene match. CDR3 size: 14 residues. Germline CDR1 is LNHDA and CDR2 is SQIVND (reference sequence). CDR3 bases: TGTGCCAGTAGCGGGGACAGGGGCGGACAGCCCCAGCATTTT. Amino acids: CASSGDRGGQPQHF.

This chain joins TRBV10-1 and TRBJ2-1, with 8 bases identical to TRBD2. The CDR3 totals 16 residues. J gave up 6 bases and V 6 bases, and 13 bases lay outside the gene matches. CDR1 is WNHNN and CDR2 is SYGVQD in the germline V gene (reference sequence). CDR3 sequence: CASSPYYAGGTNEQFF. For the CDR3, the DNA is TGCGCCAGCAGCCCGTATTATGCGGGAGGTACCAATGAGCAGTTCTTC.

The chain carries TRBV19 and TRBJ2-7, with D possibly TRBD2 on 6 matching bases. V lost 7 bases, J lost 0 bases, and 16 bases lay in between. This CDR3 is 15 amino acids long. Germline V gives CDR1 LNHDA, CDR2 SQIVND (reference sequence). In DNA, the CDR3 is TGTGCCAGTACCCCCAGCGGGTTGATCTCCTACGAGCAGTACTTC. It translates to CASTPSGLISYEQYF.

CDR3 sequence (DNA): TGTGCCAGCAGTGAAGACAGGGCTAGCACAGATACGCAGTATTTT. The encoded protein is CASSEDRASTDTQYF. The V and J genes are TRBV28 and TRBJ2-3; TRBD1 aligns across 7 bases. This CDR3 region has 15 residues. J lost 0 bases, V lost 5 bases, and 5 bases had no gene match. Germline-derived CDR1 and CDR2 are MDHEN and SYDVKM.